These 15 T cell receptor beta chains share one sample of origin, sequenced in a study of blood T cell repertoires in COVID-19. Clones were read by immunoSEQ multiplex PCR, and TCRdb kept only the in-frame ones, dropping some. The sample includes some 260,000 clones, approximately 89% of them seen just once. The sequenced material came from peripheral blood. The receptors were sampled from a woman between 70 and 85 years old with COVID-19, enrolled during active disease.

The chain uses TRBV28 and TRBJ1-2; D uncertain. V dropped 1 base and J dropped 1 base, with 10 bases sitting between them. Germline loops: CDR1 MDHEN, CDR2 SYDVKM. CDR3 length equals 15 residues. Here the CDR3 reads CASSLSAGFNYGYTF. CDR3 DNA sequence: TGTGCCAGCAGTTTATCGGCGGGCTTTAACTATGGCTACACCTTC.

The chain employs TRBV24-1 and TRBJ1-5; D perhaps matches TRBD1 (5 bases). V was pared by 9 bases and J by 3 bases, with 11 bases between. The CDR3 runs 13 residues. Germline V gene data show CDR1 as KGHDR and CDR2 as SFDVKD. Here the CDR3 reads CATSQGNNQPQHF. CDR3 bases: TGTGCCACCTCCCAGGGAAACAATCAGCCCCAGCATTTT.

The chain is built from TRBV6-5 and TRBJ2-7, with 7 bases lining up with TRBD2. The CDR3 length is 14 residues. Germline-derived CDR1 and CDR2 are MNHEY and SVGAGI. V trimming: 2 bases; J trimming: 5 bases; junction bases outside the gene matches: 6. CDR3 coding DNA: TGTGCCAGCAGTTACGCCGATGGGGGGGACGAGCAGTACTTC. Translating gives CASSYADGGDEQYF.

CDR3 DNA sequence: TGTGCCAGTTTGGACAGACTTTATAGCAATCAGCCCCAGCATTTT. Translated, it gives CASLDRLYSNQPQHF. The chain employs TRBV19 and TRBJ1-5; D might be TRBD1 (6 bases). The germline V and J ends were trimmed by 8 bases and 0 bases, with 14 bases remaining between them. CDR1 and CDR2 from the germline V gene are LNHDA and SQIVND (reference sequence). The CDR3 runs 15 residues.

This clone has just one count. The sample has other DNA sequences that encode this CDR3 too. V usage is TRBV4-3 and J usage is TRBJ2-6; 14 bases align to TRBD2. The CDR3 runs 15 residues. The ends lost 6 bases at V and 19 bases at J; junction bases unmatched: 14. CDR1 and CDR2 from the germline V gene are LGHNA and YSLEER. The CDR3 bases are TGCGCCAGCAGTCAACCGGGACTAGCGGGAGTCGACCTTACTTTC. The encoded protein is CASSQPGLAGVDLTF.

V usage is TRBV28 and J usage is TRBJ1-1; D might be TRBD1 (5 bases). This CDR3 contains 13 residues. V lost 7 bases and J 1 base, leaving 10 bases between the germline ends. CDR1 is MDHEN and CDR2 is SYDVKM in the germline V gene. The CDR3 nucleotides are TGTGCCAGCAAACCTCAGGGGAACACTGAAGCTTTCTTT. Translating gives CASKPQGNTEAFF.

The rearrangement uses TRBV10-3 and TRBJ1-5; unclear D gene. CDR3 length: 13 residues. CDR1 is ENHRY and CDR2 is SYGVKD in the germline V gene. V gave up 10 bases and J gave up 4 bases, with 14 bases separating them. Here the CDR3 reads CATTPQINQPQHF. In nucleotides, the CDR3 is TGTGCCACCACCCCACAGATTAATCAGCCCCAGCATTTT.

The count of this clone is one. The rearrangement uses TRBV2 and TRBJ1-3; 7 bases align to TRBD1. The CDR3 runs 17 residues. The V and J ends lost 0 bases and 9 bases, in that order; junction bases with no gene match: 14. Germline lookup yields CDR1 SNHLY and CDR2 FYNNEI. CDR3 loop: CASSEAGDSLILGTIYF. The CDR3 DNA follows: TGTGCCAGCAGTGAAGCTGGGGACAGCCTCATACTAGGCACCATATATTTT.

This clone was found once. The genes are TRBV7-2 and TRBJ2-3; a weak D match, TRBD1 (6 bases). Germline CDR1 and CDR2: SGHTA and FQGNSA. The CDR3 is made up of 13 amino acids. Trimming took off 5 bases at V and 2 bases at J, with 8 bases between the two ends. The CDR3 loop reads CASSGQPTDTQYF. CDR3 sequence (DNA): TGTGCCAGCAGCGGACAGCCCACAGATACGCAGTATTTT.

The rearrangement joins TRBV15 to TRBJ1-3, with D unresolved. V was pared by 4 bases and J by 4 bases, with 8 bases between. Germline-derived CDR1 and CDR2 are LNHNV and YYDKDF (reference sequence). This CDR3 comprises 13 residues. The CDR3: CATSTNTGNTIYF. CDR3 DNA sequence: TGTGCCACCAGCACCAACACAGGAAACACCATATATTTT.

The chain recombines TRBV19 with TRBJ2-5, with D perhaps TRBD2 (6 bases). V lost 3 bases and J 4 bases, leaving 12 bases between the germline ends. The CDR3 covers 14 residues. The germline gives CDR1 LNHDA, CDR2 SQIVND (reference sequence). Written as DNA, the CDR3 is TGTGCCAGTAGTATTGGAGGGACGCTAGAGACCCAGTACTTC. It specifies CASSIGGTLETQYF.

CDR3 sequence (DNA): TGCGCCAGCAGTGTGCGGCGGGCAACTGACTCGGAGACCCAGTACTTC. Residues: CASSVRRATDSETQYF. V usage is TRBV10-2 and J usage is TRBJ2-5; a weak D match, TRBD2 (5 bases). This CDR3 has 16 residues. Trimming removed 4 bases from V and 5 bases from J, with 20 bases in between. Germline CDR1 reads WSHSY; CDR2 reads SAAADI.

The chain has TRBV4-1 and TRBJ2-3, with 10 bases matching TRBD2. Trimming removed 0 bases from V and 4 bases from J; junction bases left unmatched: 4. Germline CDR1 and CDR2: MGHRA and YSYEKL. CDR3 length: 16 residues. The DNA of the CDR3 is TGCGCCAGCAGCCAAGATCTAGCGGGAGTGGCAGATACGCAGTATTTT. Translation gives CASSQDLAGVADTQYF.

V and J are TRBV21-1 and TRBJ2-1; TRBD2 reflects the table's D call only, with no check against the DNA. TRBV21-1 is assigned pseudogene status. This CDR3 comprises 20 residues. This CDR3 reads CASSKDSGASGCTNIDEQFF. As DNA, the CDR3 is TGTGCCAGCAGCAAAGATTCGGGGGCTAGCGGATGTACTAACATCGATGAGCAGTTCTTC.

This chain uses TRBV4-1 with TRBJ2-7; TRBD2 agrees at 12 bases. The CDR3 runs 15 residues. The germline gives CDR1 MGHRA, CDR2 YSYEKL. V trimming: 4 bases; J trimming: 1 base; junction bases outside the gene matches: 2. CDR3: CASSLGTSGSYEQYF. In nucleotides, the CDR3 is TGCGCCAGCAGCCTAGGGACTAGCGGGTCCTACGAGCAGTACTTC.